This T cell receptor (beta chain) emerged from a study of OX40 agonist ivuxolimab in advanced cancers. Study context: Clinicians treated patients with ivuxolimab, an agonistic anti-OX40 (CD134) antibody. Patients were infused with ivuxolimab every 2 weeks at 0.01 to 10 mg/kg. Treatment received earlier with anti-PD-1, anti-PD-L1 or anti-CTLA-4 agents was allowed, and over 30% had some.

Germline V gene lookup returns CDR1 LNHDA and CDR2 SQIVND (reference sequence). The length of the CDR3 is 12 residues. The germline V and J ends were trimmed by 5 bases and 5 bases, with 6 bases remaining between them. This table comes from immunoSEQ multiplex PCR, and its TCRdb copy is limited to in-frame clones, with some not included. Seen here are approximately 30,000 clones, around 80% observed once, and the top ten hold about 20%. The sequencing here drew on CD4+ or CD8+ T cells sorted from blood, taken in a trial of the OX40 agonist ivuxolimab. The V and J genes are TRBV19 and TRBJ2-2; D is uncertain. This clonotype was obtained from an adult with an advanced solid tumor such as melanoma, head and neck, liver or kidney cancer. The CDR3 region is CASSYRTGELFF. For the CDR3, the DNA is TGTGCCAGTAGTTATCGTACCGGGGAGCTGTTTTTT.